Detailed here is one T cell receptor beta chain. Its target is unknown. The CDR3 loop spans 14 amino acids. The V and J ends lost 6 bases and 0 bases respectively, with 14 bases between them. Germline-derived CDR1 and CDR2 are DFQATT and SNEGSKA (reference sequence). TCRdb called the 5' RACE reads again in MiXCR, with one record for every CDR3 protein. The repertoire holds hundreds of thousands of distinct CDR3 sequences, roughly 13% seen once, with 11% to 15% in the top ten. These data are taken from a study of T cells after yellow fever vaccination. Study outcomes and limitations: When the response was secondary, it was weaker but reached its peak faster, day 5 versus 15.

Sequencing was performed on PBMCs, taken on the day of the yellow fever booster vaccination. The chain carries TRBV20-1 and TRBJ1-2; the D is unclear. This clonotype was obtained from a man aged 30 to 45 who received the YFV17D yellow fever vaccine. The CDR3 DNA sequence: TGCAGTGCACAAAGACGGTTAACTAACTATGGCTACACCTTC. Encoded protein: CSAQRRLTNYGYTF.